The following is a T cell receptor (beta chain) sequence with its context. Its matching antigen is unknown. The sample originates from a study of early T cells in non-severe SARS-CoV-2 infection. On the study more broadly: Unpaired chains resulted from sequencing bulk RNA of unsorted whole blood. Study results and caveats: Anti-spike CD8 responses were favored in VDJdb matching, and private and CD4 specificities were missed.

Individual cDNA molecules were tagged with unique molecular identifiers. TCRdb ran MiXCR on the 5' RACE reads and lists one entry per CDR3 protein. The data contain about 110,000 distinct CDR3 sequences, around 13% of them seen just once; the ten biggest clones take up around 3.7%. Trimming cost V 2 bases and J 5 bases, with 15 bases left between them. Per germline, CDR1 SGHVS and CDR2 FQNEAQ. The CDR3 runs 16 residues. This TCR derives from an adult who was a healthcare worker with PCR-confirmed SARS-CoV-2 infection or an uninfected control (not recorded which). This material consisted of whole blood, taken at baseline. The rearrangement uses TRBV7-8 and TRBJ2-2, with a possible D match to TRBD2 (5 bases). The CDR3 DNA reads as TGTGCCAGCAGCTTACGCGAGCGGCTCGGGACCGGGGAGCTGTTTTTT. It specifies CASSLRERLGTGELFF.